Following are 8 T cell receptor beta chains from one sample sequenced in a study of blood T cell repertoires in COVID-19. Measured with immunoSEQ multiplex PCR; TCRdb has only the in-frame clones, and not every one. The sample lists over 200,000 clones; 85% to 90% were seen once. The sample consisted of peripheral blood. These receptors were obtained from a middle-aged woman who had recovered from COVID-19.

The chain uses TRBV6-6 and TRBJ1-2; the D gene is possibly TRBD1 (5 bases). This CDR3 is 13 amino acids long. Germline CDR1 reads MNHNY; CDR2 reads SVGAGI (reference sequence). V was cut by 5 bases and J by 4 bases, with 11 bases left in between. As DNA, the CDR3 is TGTGCCAGCAGTCCCCGACAGACCTATGGCTACACCTTC. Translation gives CASSPRQTYGYTF.

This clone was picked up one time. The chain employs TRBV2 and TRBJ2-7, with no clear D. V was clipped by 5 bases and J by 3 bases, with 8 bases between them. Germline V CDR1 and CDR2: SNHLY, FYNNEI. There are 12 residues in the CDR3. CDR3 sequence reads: CASSQDNYEQYF. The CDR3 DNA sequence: TGTGCCAGCAGTCAAGACAACTACGAGCAGTACTTC.

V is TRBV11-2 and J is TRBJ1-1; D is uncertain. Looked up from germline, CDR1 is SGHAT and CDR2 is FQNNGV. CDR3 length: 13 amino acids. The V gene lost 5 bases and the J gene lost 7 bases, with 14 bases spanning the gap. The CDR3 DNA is TGTGCCAGCAGCCCCGGAGGGTGGGGTGAAGCTTTCTTT. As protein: CASSPGGWGEAFF.

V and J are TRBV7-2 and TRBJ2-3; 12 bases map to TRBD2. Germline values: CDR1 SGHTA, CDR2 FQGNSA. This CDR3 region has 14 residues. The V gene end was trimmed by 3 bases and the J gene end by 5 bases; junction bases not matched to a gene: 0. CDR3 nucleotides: TGTGCCAGCAGCTTGGGACTAGCGGGAGATACGCAGTATTTT. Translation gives CASSLGLAGDTQYF. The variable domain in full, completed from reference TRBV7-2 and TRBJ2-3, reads GAGVSQSPSNKVTEKGKDVELRCDPISGHTALYWYRQSLGQGLEFLIYFQGNSAPDKSGLPSDRFSAERTGGSVSTLTIQRTQQEDSAVYLCASSLGLAGDTQYFGPGTRLTVL.

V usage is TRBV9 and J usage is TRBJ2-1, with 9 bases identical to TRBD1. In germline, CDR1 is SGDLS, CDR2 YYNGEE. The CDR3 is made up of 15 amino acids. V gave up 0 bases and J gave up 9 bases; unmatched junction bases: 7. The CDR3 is CASSVVGDRAGEQFF. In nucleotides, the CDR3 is TGTGCCAGCAGCGTAGTGGGGGACAGGGCGGGTGAGCAGTTCTTC. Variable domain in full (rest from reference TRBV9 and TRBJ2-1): DSGVTQTPKHLITATGQRVTLRCSPRSGDLSVYWYQQSLDQGLQFLIQYYNGEERAKGNILERFSAQQFPDLHSELNLSSLELGDSALYFCASSVVGDRAGEQFFGPGTRLTVL.

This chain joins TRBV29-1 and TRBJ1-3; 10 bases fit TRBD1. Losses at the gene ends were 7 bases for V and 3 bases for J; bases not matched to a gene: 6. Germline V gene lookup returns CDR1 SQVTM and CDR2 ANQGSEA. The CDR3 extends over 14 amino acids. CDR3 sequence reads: CSGRDRGDGNTIYF. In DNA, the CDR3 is TGCAGCGGTCGGGACAGGGGTGATGGAAACACCATATATTTT. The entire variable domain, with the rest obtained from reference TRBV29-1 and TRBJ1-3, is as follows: SAVISQKPSRDICQRGTSLTIQCQVDSQVTMMFWYRQQPGQSLTLIATANQGSEATYESGFVIDKFPISRPNLTFSTLTVSNMSPEDSSIYLCSGRDRGDGNTIYFGEGSWLTVV.

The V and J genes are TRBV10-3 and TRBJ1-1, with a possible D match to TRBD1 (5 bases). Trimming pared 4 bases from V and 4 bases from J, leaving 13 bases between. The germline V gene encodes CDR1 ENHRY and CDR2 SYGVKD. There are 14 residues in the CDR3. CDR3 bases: TGTGCCATCAGTGTGGGCAGGGAAGGCACTGAAGCTTTCTTT. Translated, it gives CAISVGREGTEAFF.

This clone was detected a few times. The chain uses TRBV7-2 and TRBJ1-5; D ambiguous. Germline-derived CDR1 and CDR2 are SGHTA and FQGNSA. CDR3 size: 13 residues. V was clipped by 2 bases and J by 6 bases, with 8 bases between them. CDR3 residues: CASSLYWSQPQHF. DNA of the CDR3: TGTGCCAGCAGCTTATACTGGAGTCAGCCCCAGCATTTT.